This T cell receptor (beta chain) was documented in a study of blood T cells in healthy people across ages. General observations from the study: Because sorting was not performed, PBMCs prevented conclusive naive versus antigen-experienced comparison. When set beside aged donors, long-lived donors presented more naive CD4+ cells and higher diversity.

Extraction yielded at least 6 micrograms of total RNA per sample. Sample-barcoded 5' priming and a J-beta primer mix drove a second PCR of roughly 7 to 11 cycles. A template-switch adaptor containing 12 random nucleotides labeled each cDNA molecule. TCRdb re-called the 5' RACE reads through MiXCR, storing one row per CDR3 protein. The top ten hold about 21% of the sample, which has around 800,000 distinct CDR3 sequences, around 42% seen once. As for this clonotype: Its antigen is undetermined. At one of its ends the junction is not consistent with the germline gene, which may arise from a read error.

The material sequenced was blood. This clonotype was obtained from a man in his 60s in good health.

In DNA form, the CDR3 reads TGCAGTGCTTGGCAGGCGGGAAACTATGGCTTCACCTTC. It specifies CSAWQAGNYGFTF. The V gene is TRBV20-1, the J gene TRBJ1-2, with D unclear. This CDR3 is 13 amino acids long. Germline V gene sequence: CDR1 DFQATT, CDR2 SNEGSKA (reference sequence).